A single sample is the source of the 30 T cell receptor beta chains below, sequenced in a study of cytomegalovirus exposure and HLA in healthy donors. The PCR contained 60 Vbeta and 13 Jbeta primers. Produced via immunoSEQ multiplex PCR; TCRdb's table is partial and in-frame only. This table holds 140,000 or so clones, 68% found once. Material: PBMCs. The source is a man aged 60-69 years in good health and CMV-seronegative.

This clone was recorded only once. V gene TRBV5-1 combines with J gene TRBJ1-1, with 11 bases matching TRBD1. V was pared by 1 base and J by 4 bases, with 9 bases of the junction left unmatched. Germline CDR1 is SGHRS and CDR2 is YFSETQ. CDR3 length equals 17 residues. CDR3 sequence: CASSLPGQGARGTEAFF. CDR3 sequence (DNA): TGCGCCAGCAGCTTGCCCGGACAGGGGGCGCGGGGCACTGAAGCTTTCTTT.

The CDR3 nucleotides are TGTGCCACCAGCAGAGTCCTAGCGGGAGTAGGTACCGGGGAGCTGTTTTTT. Translation: CATSRVLAGVGTGELFF. J is TRBJ2-2 and V is TRBV15; 10 nucleotides match TRBD2. The germline V gene encodes CDR1 LNHNV and CDR2 YYDKDF (reference sequence). V shed 1 base and J 5 bases; nucleotides not matched to a gene: 7. This CDR3 contains 17 residues.

This clone has only one observation. This chain links TRBV6-4 with TRBJ1-2, with TRBD1 matching 7 bases. The V gene's germline CDR1 is MRHNA and CDR2 SNTAGT. V lost 6 bases, J lost 8 bases, and 12 bases stayed unmatched. This CDR3 is built from 14 residues. CDR3 loop: CASRLGGAPKGYTF. CDR3 bases: TGTGCCAGCAGATTAGGGGGCGCGCCAAAAGGCTACACCTTC.

V gene TRBV11-1 combines with J gene TRBJ2-1; 15 bases match TRBD2. This CDR3 has 17 residues. Germline-derived CDR1 and CDR2 are SGHAT and FQDESV (reference sequence). J gave up 9 bases and V 1 base, and 7 bases lay outside the gene matches. For the CDR3, the DNA is TGTGCCAGCAGCTTAGGTAGACCGGGACTAGCGGGAGGTGAGCAGTTCTTC. Its translation is CASSLGRPGLAGGEQFF. The variable domain in full, with the rest retrieved from reference TRBV11-1 and TRBJ2-1, is EAEVAQSPRYKITEKSQAVAFWCDPISGHATLYWYRQILGQGPELLVQFQDESVVDDSQLPKDRFSAERLKGVDSTLKIQPAELGDSAMYLCASSLGRPGLAGGEQFFGPGTRLTVL.

The chain couples TRBV7-6 to TRBJ1-4; perhaps TRBD1 as D (5 bases). This CDR3 region has 14 residues. V dropped 2 bases and J dropped 8 bases, with 12 bases sitting between them. Germline V gene sequence: CDR1 SGHVS, CDR2 FNYEAQ. The chain's CDR3 is CASSLFQGGEKLFF. The CDR3 DNA reads TGTGCCAGCAGCTTATTTCAGGGAGGGGAAAAACTGTTTTTT.

This clone has only a few counts. V is TRBV4-3 and J is TRBJ2-1; the D is unclear. Germline CDR1 reads LGHNA; CDR2 reads YSLEER. The CDR3 has 14 amino acids. V was trimmed by 4 bases and J by 0 bases, leaving 7 bases between them. The CDR3 nucleotides read TGCGCCAGCAGCCCAGGATCCTCCTACAATGAGCAGTTCTTC. Amino acids: CASSPGSSYNEQFF.

The CDR3 loop is CASSLGHHQETQYF. The CDR3 DNA reads as TGTGCCAGCAGCTTAGGCCACCACCAAGAGACCCAGTACTTC. The J gene is TRBJ2-5, the V gene TRBV7-3, with D hard to call. The CDR3 totals 14 residues. The V gene's germline CDR1 is SGHTA and CDR2 FQGTGA. Trimming shortened V by 2 bases and J by 0 bases, and 7 bases separated the two germline ends. Combining the CDR3 with reference TRBV7-3 and TRBJ2-5 gives the whole variable domain GAGVSQTPSNKVTEKGKYVELRCDPISGHTALYWYRQSLGQGPEFLIYFQGTGAADDSGLPNDRFFAVRPEGSVSTLKIQRTERGDSAVYLCASSLGHHQETQYFGPGTRLLVL.

J is TRBJ1-5 and V is TRBV7-9; TRBD1 matches 7 bases. The V gene's germline CDR1 is SEHNR and CDR2 FQNEAQ (reference sequence). The CDR3 runs 14 residues. J lost 6 bases, V lost 2 bases, and 4 bases had no gene match. The CDR3 loop is CASSLSTGVQPQHF. The CDR3 region has the DNA TGTGCCAGCAGCTTATCCACAGGGGTTCAGCCCCAGCATTTT.

Only one count was recorded for this clone. The rearrangement links TRBV30 to TRBJ1-4, with TRBD1 as a possible D gene (5 bases). V gave up 7 bases and J gave up 7 bases, with 19 bases separating them. The germline V gene encodes CDR1 GTSNPN and CDR2 SVGIG (reference sequence). The CDR3 contains 14 residues. CDR3 sequence: CALLSAGLGEKLFF. The DNA of the CDR3 is TGTGCCTTACTCTCCGCAGGGCTTGGTGAAAAACTGTTTTTT.

This rearrangement joins TRBV5-6 to TRBJ1-1; D ambiguous. Trimming pared 0 bases from V and 7 bases from J, leaving 7 bases between. The CDR3 spans 12 residues. Germline assignment: CDR1 SGHDT and CDR2 YYEEEE. CDR3 DNA: TGTGCCAGCAGCTTGGTGCTAGGTGAAGCTTTCTTT. It encodes CASSLVLGEAFF.

To note about this clone: The junction and the germline gene differ at one end; a read error may be behind it. This chain uses TRBV7-7 with TRBJ2-1; 9 nucleotides line up with TRBD2. The CDR3 contains 15 residues. Germline V gene data show CDR1 as SSHAT and CDR2 as FNYEAQ (reference sequence). The CDR3 nucleotides read TGTGCTAGCAGCCCGCGGGAGGGCCCCTACAATGAGCAGTTCTTC. Amino acid sequence: CASSPREGPYNEQFF.

The V gene is TRBV10-3, the J gene TRBJ2-2; 11 positions match TRBD2. The CDR3 contains 16 residues. The germline gives CDR1 ENHRY, CDR2 SYGVKD. V shed 6 bases and J 3 bases; nucleotides not matched to a gene: 6. CDR3 bases: TGTGCCATCAGAACTAGCGGGAGTCGGGACACCGGGGAGCTGTTTTTT. It is translated as CAIRTSGSRDTGELFF.

The chain is built from TRBV5-6 and TRBJ2-1, with 13 nucleotides matching TRBD2. Germline values: CDR1 SGHDT, CDR2 YYEEEE. V lost 4 bases and J lost 8; bases outside the gene matches: 3. CDR3 length: 14 residues. The CDR3 reads CASSPGLAGDEQFF. As DNA, the CDR3 is TGTGCCAGCAGCCCCGGACTAGCGGGAGATGAGCAGTTCTTC.

The chain carries TRBV28 and TRBJ2-7; possibly TRBD2 for D (6 bases). Trimming pared 2 bases from V and 2 bases from J, leaving 7 bases between. Germline V gene data show CDR1 as MDHEN and CDR2 as SYDVKM. The CDR3 is made up of 13 amino acids. In nucleotides, the CDR3 is TGTGCCAGCAGTTTAGGCGGGACCTACGAGCAGTACTTC. It translates to CASSLGGTYEQYF.

This clone was found a few times. The genes are TRBV7-9 and TRBJ2-1, with TRBD1 matching 7 bases. Looked up from germline, CDR1 is SEHNR and CDR2 is FQNEAQ (reference sequence). The ends lost 6 bases at V and 5 bases at J; junction bases unmatched: 10. This CDR3 spans 15 amino acids. The CDR3 DNA reads TGTGCCAGCAGACCTCGACAGGGTTCTAACAATGAGCAGTTCTTC. It encodes CASRPRQGSNNEQFF.

This clone has only one observation. This chain's CDR3 is CASSLEPTSTDTQYF. The CDR3 DNA sequence: TGTGCCAGCAGCTTAGAACCTACCAGCACAGATACGCAGTATTTT. The V call is TRBV7-3, the J call TRBJ2-3; D call uncertain. V dropped 2 bases and J dropped 0 bases, with 9 bases sitting between them. The CDR3 covers 15 residues. CDR1 is SGHTA and CDR2 is FQGTGA in the germline V gene.

The chain joins TRBV30 to TRBJ2-7; D is perhaps TRBD1 (6 bases). The CDR3 has 11 amino acids. CDR1 and CDR2 (germline): GTSNPN, SVGIG (reference sequence). V was pared by 8 bases and J by 3 bases, with 11 bases between. DNA for the CDR3: TGTGCCGGGGACACTAACTACGAGCAGTACTTC. As protein: CAGDTNYEQYF.

DNA for the CDR3: TGTGCCAGCGGGACAGAGCAAGAGACCCAGTACTTC. Amino acid sequence: CASGTEQETQYF. The gene calls are TRBV2 and TRBJ2-5; 7 bases align to TRBD1. The CDR3 contains 12 residues. Germline trimming cut 8 bases from V and 2 bases from J; bases unmatched to any gene: 2. The germline V gene has CDR1 SNHLY and CDR2 FYNNEI. The full variable domain, in which reference TRBV2 and TRBJ2-5 provide the parts outside the CDR3, is EPEVTQTPSHQVTQMGQEVILRCVPISNHLYFYWYRQILGQKVEFLVSFYNNEISEKSEIFDDQFSVERPDGSNFTLKIRSTKLEDSAMYFCASGTEQETQYFGPGTRLLVL.

Written as DNA, the CDR3 is TGCGCCAGCAGCCCCGGGACACTTCAAGAGACCCAGTACTTC. This encodes CASSPGTLQETQYF. The chain couples TRBV5-1 to TRBJ2-5; D possibly corresponds to TRBD1 (6 bases). The V end was cut by 4 bases, the J end by 2 bases, with 12 bases between. Germline-derived CDR1 and CDR2 are SGHRS and YFSETQ. This CDR3 has 14 residues.

J is TRBJ2-1 and V is TRBV5-4, with TRBD1 as a possible D gene (6 bases). Trimming shortened V by 2 bases and J by 1 base, and 7 bases separated the two germline ends. This CDR3 has 14 residues. CDR1 is SGHNT, CDR2 YYREEE, per germline (reference sequence). Here the CDR3 DNA reads TGTGCCAGCAGCTTAACAGGGTCCTACAATGAGCAGTTCTTC. The encoded protein is CASSLTGSYNEQFF.

This clone has a handful of counts. The J gene is TRBJ1-5, the V gene TRBV9; TRBD1 is a possible D gene (6 bases). Germline loops: CDR1 SGDLS, CDR2 YYNGEE. Trimming stripped 0 bases from V and 2 bases from J, with 12 bases between. CDR3 length: 16 residues. The CDR3: CASSVGSGAGNQPQHF. The CDR3 nucleotides are TGTGCCAGCAGCGTAGGCTCAGGGGCTGGCAATCAGCCCCAGCATTTT.

This clone has more than one count but fewer than ten. The rearrangement links TRBV25-1 to TRBJ1-1; the match to TRBD1 covers 7 bases. Trimming cost V 8 bases and J 0 bases; bases outside gene matches: 6. The CDR3 sequence is 14 residues long. Germline CDR1 MGHDK, CDR2 SYGVNS. CDR3 DNA sequence: TGTGCCAGCCTTCCCGGGACAGTGAACACTGAAGCTTTCTTT. Its protein is CASLPGTVNTEAFF.

The CDR3, as DNA: TGCAGCGCCGCCCCGACAGGGTCCTACAATGAGCAGTTCTTC. This gives the protein CSAAPTGSYNEQFF. V and J are TRBV29-1 and TRBJ2-1; 7 nucleotides match TRBD1. The trim removed 7 bases at V and 1 base at J, leaving 7 bases unmatched. Germline V lookup: CDR1 SQVTM, CDR2 ANQGSEA. CDR3 length: 14 residues.

This clone was seen once. This sequence joins TRBV6-5 and TRBJ1-5; D remains unclear. Trimming removed 10 bases at V and 3 bases at J, with 16 bases between. The CDR3 spans 14 residues. Germline V gives CDR1 MNHEY, CDR2 SVGAGI. The CDR3 sequence: CATRTAGPNQPQHF. The CDR3 nucleotides are TGTGCCACCCGTACCGCGGGCCCCAATCAGCCCCAGCATTTT.

This clone was detected a few times. The J gene is TRBJ1-1, the V gene TRBV6-1; weak D call: TRBD1 (5 bases). The CDR3 runs to 14 residues. The germline CDR1 and CDR2 sequences are MNHNS and SASEGT. The V end was cut by 8 bases, the J end by 0 bases, with 13 bases between. CDR3 amino acids: CASQEPGMNTEAFF. The CDR3 DNA is TGTGCCAGCCAAGAACCAGGGATGAACACTGAAGCTTTCTTT.

This clone was detected only a few times. The gene calls are TRBV7-2 and TRBJ1-4; D is unclear. The CDR3 consists of 13 residues. Trimming cost V 2 bases and J 7 bases, with 8 bases left between them. The germline CDR1 and CDR2 sequences are SGHTA and FQGNSA. The CDR3: CASSLSTGEKLFF. CDR3 nucleotides: TGTGCCAGCAGCTTAAGCACTGGTGAAAAACTGTTTTTT.

This chain uses TRBV2 with TRBJ1-4; D ambiguous. There are 14 residues in the CDR3. Trimming took off 6 bases at V and 8 bases at J, with 16 bases between the two ends. The V gene's germline CDR1 is SNHLY and CDR2 FYNNEI. CDR3 in DNA: TGTGCCAGCAGCGGGGATCGGGGTTGGGAAAAACTGTTTTTT. Protein sequence: CASSGDRGWEKLFF.

The chain joins TRBV7-2 to TRBJ1-5; TRBD1 aligns across 8 bases. Germline assignment: CDR1 SGHTA and CDR2 FQGNSA. After removal of 2 bases from V and 10 bases from J, the junction contained 7 bases not matched to a gene. This CDR3 comprises 14 residues. The CDR3 is CASSLTGQGEPQHF. Written as DNA, the CDR3 is TGTGCCAGCAGCTTAACCGGACAGGGAGAACCCCAGCATTTT.

The J gene is TRBJ1-2, the V gene TRBV6-5; no reliable D call. CDR1 is MNHEY and CDR2 is SVGAGI in the germline V gene. CDR3 length equals 16 residues. Deletions cut 0 bases from V and 2 bases from J, with 13 bases between. The CDR3 coding sequence is TGTGCCAGCAGTTACTCGAGTGTAGAGTGGAACTATGGCTACACCTTC. Translating gives CASSYSSVEWNYGYTF.

The chain combines TRBV28 with TRBJ1-3; a possible D gene is TRBD1 (6 bases). Germline V gene lookup returns CDR1 MDHEN and CDR2 SYDVKM. This CDR3 has 15 residues. The V end lost 6 bases, the J end lost 0 bases, and 12 bases lay between the germline ends. The CDR3 protein is CASRLGQFSGNTIYF. The CDR3 region has the DNA TGTGCCAGCAGACTTGGACAGTTCTCTGGAAACACCATATATTTT.